These 10 T cell receptor beta chains were sequenced from one sample in a study of T-cell reconstitution after alpha-beta-depleted transplantation in children. The TCRbeta library was prepared with unique molecular identifiers. TCRdb re-called the PCR reads through MiXCR, storing one row per CDR3 protein. The table lists roughly 490,000 distinct CDR3 sequences, about an eighth of them singletons. Specimen: PBMCs, mostly from graft donor cells, collected 180 days after TCRalphabeta/CD19-depleted stem cell transplant. These TCRs come from a female patient between 2 and 10 years old who had a stem cell transplant for aplastic anemia, so the T cells may come from the graft donor.

This clonotype has ten or more counts. The chain recombines TRBV5-1 with TRBJ2-7; D remains unclear. CDR1 and CDR2 (germline): SGHRS, YFSETQ. The CDR3 is 14 residues long. Deletions cut 0 bases from V and 0 bases from J, with 7 bases between. The CDR3 sequence is CASSLARLSYEQYF. CDR3 in DNA: TGCGCCAGCAGCTTGGCTCGCCTCTCCTACGAGCAGTACTTC.

This clonotype was counted a few times. The genes are TRBV7-8 and TRBJ2-7; 7 nucleotides match TRBD2. Germline V lookup: CDR1 SGHVS, CDR2 FQNEAQ. After removal of 5 bases from V and 2 bases from J, the junction contained 12 bases not matched to a gene. This CDR3 region has 16 residues. For the CDR3, the DNA is TGTGCCAGCAGCAAACCGGTGGGAGGGTCGCCCTACGAGCAGTACTTC. Amino acid sequence: CASSKPVGGSPYEQYF.

This clonotype was seen a few times. The chain links TRBV12-3 or TRBV12-4 to TRBJ1-5; D gene ambiguous. The CDR3 runs 15 residues. Trimming shortened V by 6 bases and J by 0 bases, and 12 bases separated the two germline ends. The chain's CDR3 is CASSRTVYSNQPQHF. Written as DNA, the CDR3 is TGTGCCAGCAGCCGAACAGTATATAGCAATCAGCCCCAGCATTTT.

This clonotype occurred a few times. This chain connects TRBV20-1 to TRBJ1-5; 7 bases fit TRBD1. CDR1 is DFQATT, CDR2 SNEGSKA, per germline (reference sequence). The CDR3 is made up of 15 amino acids. Trimming took 2 bases from V and 3 from J; bases not matched to a gene: 7. The CDR3 DNA follows: TGCAGTGCTAGAAAACTGGACAGGAACAATCAGCCCCAGCATTTT. Its protein is CSARKLDRNNQPQHF.

This clonotype showed up many times. The V call is TRBV7-2, the J call TRBJ1-3; perhaps TRBD1 as D (6 bases). Germline values: CDR1 SGHTA, CDR2 FQGNSA. The CDR3 loop spans 16 amino acids. V lost 0 bases, J lost 0 bases, and 9 bases lay in between. Written as DNA, the CDR3 is TGTGCCAGCAGCTTAGCGGGGGGCTTCTCTGGAAACACCATATATTTT. This gives the protein CASSLAGGFSGNTIYF.

The chain has TRBV5-1 and TRBJ2-2; D is unresolved. The CDR3 has 16 residues. Trimming stripped 0 bases from V and 1 base from J, with 10 bases between. Germline V lookup: CDR1 SGHRS, CDR2 YFSETQ. The CDR3 coding sequence is TGCGCCAGCAGCTTGGGTCACTCGAAGAACACCGGGGAGCTGTTTTTT. Its protein product is CASSLGHSKNTGELFF.

This chain uses TRBV20-1 with TRBJ2-3; D uncertain. Between the trimmed V and J ends, which lost 5 bases and 3 bases, there was a span of 6 bases. Germline lookup yields CDR1 DFQATT and CDR2 SNEGSKA (reference sequence). This CDR3 comprises 11 residues. The CDR3 sequence is CSAVGTDTQYF. The CDR3 nucleotides read TGCAGTGCTGTAGGGACAGATACGCAGTATTTT.

The chain recombines TRBV3-1 with TRBJ2-2, with 9 bases fitting TRBD2. CDR1 is LGHDT, CDR2 YNNKEL, per germline (reference sequence). V trimming: 0 bases; J trimming: 0 bases; junction bases outside the gene matches: 11. The CDR3 length is 20 residues. The CDR3 protein is CASSQDRLAGRSANTGELFF. CDR3 coding DNA: TGTGCCAGCAGCCAAGATAGGCTAGCGGGGAGATCCGCGAACACCGGGGAGCTGTTTTTT.

This clonotype was seen only a few times. This rearrangement joins TRBV7-2 to TRBJ1-2, with D unresolved. CDR3 length: 15 amino acids. Per the germline V gene, CDR1 is SGHTA and CDR2 is FQGNSA. V lost 6 bases to trimming and J lost 4 bases, with 18 bases between them. The CDR3 loop reads CASSPSSVTGYGYTF. In DNA form, the CDR3 reads TGTGCCAGCAGTCCCTCCAGCGTGACCGGCTATGGCTACACCTTC. Full variable domain (rest looked up from reference TRBV7-2 and TRBJ1-2): GAGVSQSPSNKVTEKGKDVELRCDPISGHTALYWYRQSLGQGLEFLIYFQGNSAPDKSGLPSDRFSAERTGGSVSTLTIQRTQQEDSAVYLCASSPSSVTGYGYTFGSGTRLTVV.

This clonotype was observed many times. The chain carries TRBV5-5 and TRBJ1-1; 8 bases line up with TRBD1. This CDR3 comprises 13 residues. With 4 bases clipped from V and 8 bases from J, the junction kept 7 bases outside the gene matches. The germline V gene encodes CDR1 SGHKS and CDR2 YYEKEE (reference sequence). The CDR3 bases are TGTGCCAGCAGCCGCGAGCAGGGGGCGGAAGCTTTCTTT. Encoded protein: CASSREQGAEAFF.